This TCR beta chain is from a study of cytomegalovirus exposure and HLA in healthy donors. On the study more broadly: A preliminary data release comprised tens of millions of unique TCRs obtained from HLA-typed donors.

The CDR3 has 16 amino acids. Germline V CDR1 and CDR2: MNHEY, SVGAGI. J lost 5 bases, V lost 2 bases, and 6 bases had no gene match. About this clone: Its antigen is currently unknown.

Study-wide findings and caveats: As immune exposure information, only CMV serostatus was available. In a later analysis, TCR beta V- and J-gene trimming was associated with a missense DCLRE1C variant.

The PCR made use of 60 Vbeta and 13 Jbeta primers. Data came from immunoSEQ multiplex PCR; TCRdb stores just in-frame clones and leaves some out. The sample consists of 100,000 to 150,000 clones, 60% to 85% of them appearing once. The J gene is TRBJ2-5, the V gene TRBV6-5; 12 bases agree with TRBD2. The sequenced sample was PBMCs. The sequence was collected from a man aged 45-60 years in good health and CMV-seronegative. The CDR3 coding sequence is TGTGCCAGCAGTTACAGTCCGACTAGCGGGGGTGAGACCCAGTACTTC. It yields the protein CASSYSPTSGGETQYF.